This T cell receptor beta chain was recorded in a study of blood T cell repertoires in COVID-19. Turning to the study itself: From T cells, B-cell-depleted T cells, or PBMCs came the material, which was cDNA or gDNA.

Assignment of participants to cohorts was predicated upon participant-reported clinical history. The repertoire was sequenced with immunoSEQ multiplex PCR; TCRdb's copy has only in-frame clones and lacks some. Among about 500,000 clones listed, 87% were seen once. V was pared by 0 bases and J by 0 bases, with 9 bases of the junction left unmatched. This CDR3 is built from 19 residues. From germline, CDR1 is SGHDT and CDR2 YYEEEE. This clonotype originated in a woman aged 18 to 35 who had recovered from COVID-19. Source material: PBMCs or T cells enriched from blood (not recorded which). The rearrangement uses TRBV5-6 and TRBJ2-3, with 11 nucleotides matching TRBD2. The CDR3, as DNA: TGTGCCAGCAGCTTGGGGCTAGCGGGGGGCATCGCTAGCACAGATACGCAGTATTTT. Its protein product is CASSLGLAGGIASTDTQYF.